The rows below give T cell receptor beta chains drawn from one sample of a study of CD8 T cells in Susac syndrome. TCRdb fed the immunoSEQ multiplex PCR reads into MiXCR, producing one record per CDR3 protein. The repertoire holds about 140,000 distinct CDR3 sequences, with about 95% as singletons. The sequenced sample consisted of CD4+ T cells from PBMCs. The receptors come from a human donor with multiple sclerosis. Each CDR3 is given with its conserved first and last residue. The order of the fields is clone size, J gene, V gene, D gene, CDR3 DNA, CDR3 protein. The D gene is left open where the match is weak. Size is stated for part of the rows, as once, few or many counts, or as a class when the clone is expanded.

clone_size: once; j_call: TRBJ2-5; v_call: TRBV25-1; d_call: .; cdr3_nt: TGTGCCAGCAGTCGCCACGGGACGGGGCAAGAGACCCAGTACTTC; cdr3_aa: CASSRHGTGQETQYF
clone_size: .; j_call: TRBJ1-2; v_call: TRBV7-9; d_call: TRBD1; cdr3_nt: TGTGCCAGCAGCAATTCGACAGGGAGTGTCTATGGCTACACCTTC; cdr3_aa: CASSNSTGSVYGYTF
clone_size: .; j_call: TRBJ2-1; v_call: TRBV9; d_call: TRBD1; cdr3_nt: TGTGCCAGCAGCGTAGACCCGGGACAGGGATTAGACAATGAGCAGTTCTTC; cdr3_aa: CASSVDPGQGLDNEQFF
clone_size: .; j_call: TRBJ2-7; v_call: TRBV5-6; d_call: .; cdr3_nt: TGTGCCAGCAGCTCAACGGCCGGGCCTCACGGGCAGTACTTC; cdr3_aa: CASSSTAGPHGQYF
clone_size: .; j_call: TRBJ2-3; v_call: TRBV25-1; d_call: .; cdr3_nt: TGTGCCAGCAGTGAACGCCCCAGGGGCAACACAGATACGCAGTATTTT; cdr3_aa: CASSERPRGNTDTQYF
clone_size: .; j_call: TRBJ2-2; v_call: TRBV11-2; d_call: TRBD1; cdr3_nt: TGTGCCACTACGGGACAGATCACCGGGGAGCTGTTTTTT; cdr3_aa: CATTGQITGELFF
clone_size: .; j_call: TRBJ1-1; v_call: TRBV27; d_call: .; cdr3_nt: TGTGCCAGCAGTCCCGGATACACTGAAGCTTTCTTT; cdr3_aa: CASSPGYTEAFF
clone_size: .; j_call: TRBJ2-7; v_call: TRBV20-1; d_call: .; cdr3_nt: TGCAGTGCTAGAGATGGATCCCCGCACCCGTCCTCCTACGAGCAGTACTTC; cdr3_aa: CSARDGSPHPSSYEQYF
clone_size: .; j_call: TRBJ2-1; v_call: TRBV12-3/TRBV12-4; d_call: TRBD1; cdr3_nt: TGTGCCAGCAGTAGATCGACAGGGACGAATGAGCAGTTCTTC; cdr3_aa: CASSRSTGTNEQFF
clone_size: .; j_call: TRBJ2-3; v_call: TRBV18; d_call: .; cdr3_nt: TGTGCCAGCTCGCAACAGGGCCGGGATACGCAGTATTTT; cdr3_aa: CASSQQGRDTQYF
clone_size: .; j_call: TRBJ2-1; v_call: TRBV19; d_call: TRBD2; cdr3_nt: TGTGCCAGTAGTATAGTGGCTAGCGGCCGTTACAATGAGCAGTTCTTC; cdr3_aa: CASSIVASGRYNEQFF
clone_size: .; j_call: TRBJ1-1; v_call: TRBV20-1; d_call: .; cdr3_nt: TGCAGTGCTAGAGATCTCGGCATCGGGCAGTATGAAGCTTTCTTT; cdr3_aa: CSARDLGIGQYEAFF
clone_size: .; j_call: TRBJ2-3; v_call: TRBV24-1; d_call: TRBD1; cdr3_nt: TGTGCCACCAGTGATCTACAGGGGTTGGGCTCAGATACGCAGTATTTT; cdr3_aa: CATSDLQGLGSDTQYF
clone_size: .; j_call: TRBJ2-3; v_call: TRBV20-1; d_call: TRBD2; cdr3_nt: TGCAGTGCTAGTTCATTGGGACTAGCGGCCCTTCAGTATTTT; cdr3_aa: CSASSLGLAALQYF
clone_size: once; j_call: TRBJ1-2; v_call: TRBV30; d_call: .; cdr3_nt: TGTGCCTGGAGTGTGCAGGGACGTGGCTACACCTTC; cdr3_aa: CAWSVQGRGYTF
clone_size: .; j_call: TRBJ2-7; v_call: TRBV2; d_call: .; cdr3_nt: TGTGCCAGCACAGGGGACGGCTACGAGCAGTACTTC; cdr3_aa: CASTGDGYEQYF
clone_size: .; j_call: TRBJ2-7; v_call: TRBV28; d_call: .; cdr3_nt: TGTGCCAGCAGTCTTGACAGTCCCTACGAGCAGTACTTC; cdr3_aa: CASSLDSPYEQYF
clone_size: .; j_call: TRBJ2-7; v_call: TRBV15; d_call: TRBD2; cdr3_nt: TGTGCCACCAGCAGAGTCGGGTCTAGCGGGAGACTATTGAAGTACTTC; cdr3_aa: CATSRVGSSGRLLKYF
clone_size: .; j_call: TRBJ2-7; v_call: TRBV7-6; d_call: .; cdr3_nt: TGTGCCAGCAGCGAACGACGGGACGGATCCTACGAGCAGTACTTC; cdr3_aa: CASSERRDGSYEQYF
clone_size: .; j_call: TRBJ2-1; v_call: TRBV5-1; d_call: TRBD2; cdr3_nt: TGCGCCAGCAGCTTGGTCCCCCTAGCGGGAGGGCACAATGAGCAGTTCTTC; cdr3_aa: CASSLVPLAGGHNEQFF
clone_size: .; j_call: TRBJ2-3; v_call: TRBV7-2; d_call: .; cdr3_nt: TGTGCCAGCAGCTTTTCCCCCAGGGGAAGCACAGATACGCAGTATTTT; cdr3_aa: CASSFSPRGSTDTQYF
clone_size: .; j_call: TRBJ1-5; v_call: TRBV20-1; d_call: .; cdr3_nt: TGCAGTGCTAGCTCACCCGTGGGAGGGAGCAATCAGCCCCAGCATTTT; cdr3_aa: CSASSPVGGSNQPQHF
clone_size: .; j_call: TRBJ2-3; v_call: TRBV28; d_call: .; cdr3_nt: TGTGCCAGCAGTTTATCACGAATGAGCACAGATACGCAGTATTTT; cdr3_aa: CASSLSRMSTDTQYF
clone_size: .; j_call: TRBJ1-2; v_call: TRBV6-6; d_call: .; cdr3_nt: TGTGCCAGCAGTCCCATCGGTGACTATGGCTACACCTTC; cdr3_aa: CASSPIGDYGYTF
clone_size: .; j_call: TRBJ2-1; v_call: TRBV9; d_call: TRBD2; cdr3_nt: TGTGCTTACGCTCAGACTAGCGGGGGGGCAATTATTGAGCAGTTCTTC; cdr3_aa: CAYAQTSGGAIIEQFF
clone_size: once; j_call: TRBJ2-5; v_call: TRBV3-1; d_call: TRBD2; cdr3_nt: TGTGCCAGCAGCCAACCTTTAGTCGGGGGTAGCGGGGAGACCCAGTACTTC; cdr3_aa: CASSQPLVGGSGETQYF
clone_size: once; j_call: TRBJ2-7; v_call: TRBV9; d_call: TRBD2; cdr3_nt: TGTGCCAGCAGCCCACATACAGCGGGGGGCGAGCAGTACTTC; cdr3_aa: CASSPHTAGGEQYF